The 7 T cell receptor beta chains below come from one sample, sequenced in a study of blood T cells in healthy people across ages. Combining a sample-barcoded 5' primer with a J-beta primer mix, a second PCR ran for roughly 7 to 12 cycles. Via MiXCR, TCRdb re-called the 5' RACE reads, giving one row per CDR3 protein. The sample gives around 780,000 distinct CDR3 sequences, roughly three fifths of which show up once; about a quarter is in the top ten. Sequencing was carried out using blood. These receptors came from a man aged 35 to 55 in good health.

The J gene is TRBJ2-5, the V gene TRBV7-2; a weak D match, TRBD2 (6 bases). The CDR3 length is 15 residues. The V gene lost 5 bases and the J gene lost 3 bases, with 16 bases spanning the gap. Germline CDR1 reads SGHTA; CDR2 reads FQGNSA. CDR3 loop: CASSPLATVKETQYF. In DNA, the CDR3 is TGTGCCAGCAGCCCCCTAGCGACGGTGAAAGAGACCCAGTACTTC.

Only a few counts were recorded for this clonotype. The V call is TRBV29-1, the J call TRBJ2-5; D gene unclear. Germline loops: CDR1 SQVTM, CDR2 ANQGSEA. The ends were cut back, 7 bases at V and 1 base at J, with 13 bases in the middle. The CDR3 spans 13 residues. CDR3 sequence: CSAPFTGQETQYF. Here the CDR3 DNA reads TGCAGCGCCCCCTTTACTGGCCAAGAGACCCAGTACTTC.

The chain combines TRBV6-1 with TRBJ2-7; either TRBD1 or TRBD2 may supply D (5 bases each). This CDR3 spans 14 amino acids. The V end lost 4 bases, the J end lost 3 bases, and 13 bases lay between the germline ends. Germline V gene sequence: CDR1 MNHNS, CDR2 SASEGT. The CDR3 DNA reads TGTGCCAGCAGTGGTCGAGGGACCTACTACGAGCAGTACTTC. It specifies CASSGRGTYYEQYF.

This clonotype was recorded a few times. This rearrangement joins TRBV6-6 to TRBJ2-7; D is unresolved. CDR3 length: 17 residues. From germline, CDR1 is MNHNY and CDR2 SVGAGI (reference sequence). V lost 6 bases, J lost 1 base, and 22 bases lay in between. CDR3 sequence reads: CASSPLLSRRLSYEQYF. The CDR3 bases are TGTGCCAGCAGCCCCCTACTATCGCGGAGATTATCCTACGAGCAGTACTTC.

This clonotype appeared a few times. The chain recombines TRBV20-1 with TRBJ2-3; D is undetermined. V was shortened by 4 bases and J by 2 bases, with 16 bases between the two germline ends. In germline, CDR1 is DFQATT, CDR2 SNEGSKA (reference sequence). The CDR3 has 15 residues. The CDR3 loop reads CSAKNFGTPTDTQYF. The DNA of the CDR3 is TGCAGTGCTAAGAACTTCGGTACCCCCACAGATACGCAGTATTTT.

V gene TRBV7-2 combines with J gene TRBJ1-1; D might be TRBD1 (5 bases). Trimming cost V 5 bases and J 4 bases, with 20 bases left between them. The CDR3 covers 16 residues. CDR1 and CDR2 from the germline V gene are SGHTA and FQGNSA. For the CDR3, the DNA is TGTGCCAGCAGCCCAAGGGCAAGGGGAGTCAGCACTGAAGCTTTCTTT. Residues: CASSPRARGVSTEAFF.

Comment on this clonotype: A much larger clone is a single base away; this may be a read error. CDR3 coding DNA: TGCGCCAGCAGCCAAGATTATGGGGGAGGCACCGGGGGGCTGTTTTTT. This translates into CASSQDYGGGTGGLFF. The chain carries TRBV4-3 and TRBJ2-2, with D possibly being TRBD2 (6 bases). CDR1 LGHNA and CDR2 YSLEER come from the germline V gene. The CDR3 length is 16 residues.